The sample holds a few counts of the clone carrying this TCR beta chain. What it binds is not known. This record comes from a study of post-analysis software for immune sequencing data. Whole-study context: As for disease course, relapsing-remitting, secondary progressive and progressive-relapsing multiple sclerosis were all included. Points from the study as a whole: The study found significantly lower normalized Chao1 diversity in multiple sclerosis patients than in controls. Strong co-clustering by F measure linked samples that shared a preparation batch. Patients had higher frequencies than controls of about 5 TRBV segments, including TRBV5-6, TRBV5-1 and TRBV20-1.

Unique molecular identifiers tagged the TCR beta cDNA libraries. cDNA molecules numbering around 450,000 came from roughly 1 to 10 million T cells. TCRdb re-called the PCR reads with MiXCR, one entry per CDR3 protein. The table includes 250,000 to 300,000 distinct CDR3 sequences, 30% to 45% detected once. The CDR3 totals 15 residues. With 8 bases removed from V and 4 bases from J, the gap between germline ends came to 20 bases. Germline values: CDR1 LNHDA, CDR2 SQIVND (reference sequence). V and J are TRBV19 and TRBJ1-1; a possible D gene is TRBD1 (6 bases). This TCR came from a girl under 18 with multiple sclerosis. Sequencing was performed on blood. The CDR3 DNA reads as TGTGCCAGTGTCACGAGGGGGGCCTTTGTCACTGAAGCTTTCTTT. Translated: CASVTRGAFVTEAFF.